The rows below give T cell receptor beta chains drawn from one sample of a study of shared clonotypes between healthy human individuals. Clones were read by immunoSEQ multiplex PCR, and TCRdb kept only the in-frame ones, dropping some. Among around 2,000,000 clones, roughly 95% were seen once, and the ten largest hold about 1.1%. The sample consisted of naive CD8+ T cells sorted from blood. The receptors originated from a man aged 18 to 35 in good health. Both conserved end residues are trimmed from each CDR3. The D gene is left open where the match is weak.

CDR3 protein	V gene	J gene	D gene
ASSLAGGSSYNSPLH	TRBV7-6	TRBJ1-6	NA
ASSESTSGESGELF	TRBV10-2	TRBJ2-2	TRBD2
AWNEGQGNTEAF	TRBV30	TRBJ1-1	TRBD1
ASSIDRAGDTQY	TRBV19	TRBJ2-3	NA
ASSLTGGDEQY	TRBV5-1	TRBJ2-7	TRBD1
ALSGDPDTQY	TRBV2	TRBJ2-3	NA
ASTVGQDFYEQY	TRBV6-5	TRBJ2-7	TRBD1
AWSVSGNTGELF	TRBV30	TRBJ2-2	NA
ASSLGLTSEDNEQF	TRBV5-1	TRBJ2-1	NA
ASSERMFVTGNQPQH	TRBV2	TRBJ1-5	NA
ASSLGNNEQF	TRBV11-2	TRBJ2-1	NA
ASSFWTGGVELF	TRBV28	TRBJ2-2	TRBD1
ASTNLRQGYEQY	TRBV7-9	TRBJ2-7	TRBD1
ASNPAGNNEQF	TRBV6-5	TRBJ2-1	TRBD2
ASSPLEGRTEAF	TRBV18	TRBJ1-1	NA
ASSLGDGRSTDTQY	TRBV7-6	TRBJ2-3	NA
ASSLLQGHSGQGGFSNQPQH	TRBV28	TRBJ1-5	NA
ATTDAGGSYYGYT	TRBV10-2	TRBJ1-2	NA
ASDPTRHSGNTIY	TRBV5-1	TRBJ1-3	NA
ASSDLTGLNSPLH	TRBV6-1	TRBJ1-6	TRBD1
ASSPGLAALRDEQF	TRBV7-9	TRBJ2-1	TRBD2
ASRLSGLSYNEQF	TRBV6-5	TRBJ2-1	NA
ASTHPGTQDWYEQY	TRBV6-7	TRBJ2-7	NA
ASSVGPNTGELF	TRBV2	TRBJ2-2	NA
AIVGGRVYSYEQY	TRBV6-1	TRBJ2-7	NA
ASSEIIGVSDEAF	TRBV6-1	TRBJ1-1	NA
ASSGRGLLNNEQF	TRBV2	TRBJ2-1	NA
ASGSRDRGAPSSYEQY	TRBV12-5	TRBJ2-7	TRBD1
ASSQEAWGEQY	TRBV4-3	TRBJ2-7	NA
ATTDRGADTQY	TRBV7-9	TRBJ2-3	TRBD1
ASSHRGLRDTQY	TRBV16	TRBJ2-3	NA
AWSDSLNQPQH	TRBV30	TRBJ1-5	NA
ASSEGESQPQH	TRBV25-1	TRBJ1-5	NA
ASSQQGPSTDTQY	TRBV27	TRBJ2-3	TRBD1
ASSPSGGTHTEAF	TRBV7-3	TRBJ1-1	NA
ASSLGLIYGQLNTGELF	TRBV5-6	TRBJ2-2	NA
ASSFQPGTGLGGANVLT	TRBV7-9	TRBJ2-6	TRBD1
ASTYPVGVNTEAF	TRBV6-6	TRBJ1-1	NA
ASRLLAGVTDTQY	TRBV2	TRBJ2-3	TRBD2
TRTPHSTNNEQF	TRBV1	TRBJ2-1	NA
ASSFSRTGELF	TRBV27	TRBJ2-2	NA
ASSQEAVGSPDTQY	TRBV4-3	TRBJ2-3	NA
ASSSAPYNEQF	TRBV11-3	TRBJ2-1	NA
ASSYKTGDPPLH	TRBV6-5	TRBJ1-6	TRBD1
ASSRLAGATGELF	TRBV7-3	TRBJ2-2	TRBD2
ASSALRVSYEQY	TRBV4-1	TRBJ2-7	NA
ASSPLGGGGANVLT	TRBV13	TRBJ2-6	TRBD1
SAPTQGVATWTQY	TRBV29-1	TRBJ2-3	TRBD1
ASSDSYSNQPQH	TRBV2	TRBJ1-5	NA
ASSHSSEQY	TRBV7-9	TRBJ2-7	NA
ASSQGGAEQY	TRBV4-2	TRBJ2-7	NA